These T cell receptor beta chains were read from a single sample in a study of T cell responses to AZD1222 COVID-19 vaccine. Profiled with immunoSEQ multiplex PCR; TCRdb holds only in-frame clones, not every one. The sample has fewer than 120,000 clones, about 85% seen once. The sequencing here drew on peripheral blood, taken on day 0 of AZD1222 vaccination. Receptors originate from an adult in good health. The CDR3 runs from the conserved cysteine through the conserved F or W. The order of the fields is clone size, V gene, D gene, J gene, CDR3 DNA, CDR3 protein. D genes are given only for firm matches. Part of the rows lack a size; the others show once, few, many or a class for expanded clones.

clone size: NA; V gene: TRBV5-5; D gene: NA; J gene: TRBJ1-5; CDR3 DNA: TGTGCCAGCAGCTTGGGAGGGGTCCGGGATCAGCCCCAGCATTTT; CDR3 protein: CASSLGGVRDQPQHF
clone size: NA; V gene: TRBV11-2; D gene: NA; J gene: TRBJ1-6; CDR3 DNA: TGTGCCAGCAGCTCCTTAGGGGGGAGGAATTCACCCCTCCACTTT; CDR3 protein: CASSSLGGRNSPLHF
clone size: NA; V gene: TRBV30; D gene: NA; J gene: TRBJ1-4; CDR3 DNA: TGTGCCTGGAGTGGGGCAGGGTACGAAAAACTGTTTTTT; CDR3 protein: CAWSGAGYEKLFF
clone size: NA; V gene: TRBV5-5; D gene: NA; J gene: TRBJ2-1; CDR3 DNA: TGTGCCAGCAGCTTGGCGGGAGAGTACAATGAGCAGTTCTTC; CDR3 protein: CASSLAGEYNEQFF
clone size: NA; V gene: TRBV7-2; D gene: NA; J gene: TRBJ1-5; CDR3 DNA: TGTGCCAGCAGCTTAGCTTGGGGGGGGAATCAGCCCCAGCATTTT; CDR3 protein: CASSLAWGGNQPQHF
clone size: NA; V gene: TRBV28; D gene: NA; J gene: TRBJ2-2; CDR3 DNA: TGTGCCAGCAGTTTTTCCAGCCACACCGGGGAGCTGTTTTTT; CDR3 protein: CASSFSSHTGELFF
clone size: NA; V gene: TRBV19; D gene: TRBD1; J gene: TRBJ1-5; CDR3 DNA: TGTGCCAGCACTCGAACAGGGGAGGGCAATCAGCCCCAGCATTTT; CDR3 protein: CASTRTGEGNQPQHF
clone size: once; V gene: TRBV9; D gene: TRBD1; J gene: TRBJ1-1; CDR3 DNA: TGTGCCAGCAGCGTTGGGACAGGGGACCCAAACACTGAAGCTTTCTTT; CDR3 protein: CASSVGTGDPNTEAFF
clone size: NA; V gene: TRBV5-4; D gene: NA; J gene: TRBJ1-1; CDR3 DNA: TGTGCCAGCAGCTTGTCGGGCGGGAACACTGAAGCTTTCTTT; CDR3 protein: CASSLSGGNTEAFF
clone size: few; V gene: TRBV27; D gene: TRBD1; J gene: TRBJ2-7; CDR3 DNA: TGTGCCAGCAGTTTAAGGCAGGGGGTCTCCTACGAGCAGTACTTC; CDR3 protein: CASSLRQGVSYEQYF
clone size: NA; V gene: TRBV7-3; D gene: NA; J gene: TRBJ2-6; CDR3 DNA: TGTGCCAGCAGCGCGACGGGAAGCTCTGGGGCCAACGTCCTGACTTTC; CDR3 protein: CASSATGSSGANVLTF
clone size: NA; V gene: TRBV5-8; D gene: TRBD2; J gene: TRBJ2-7; CDR3 DNA: TGTGCCAGCAGCTTGGCGGGACTAGCGGGCCCGGAGCAGTACTTC; CDR3 protein: CASSLAGLAGPEQYF
clone size: NA; V gene: TRBV6-1; D gene: NA; J gene: TRBJ2-7; CDR3 DNA: TGTGCCAGCAGTGAACTGAACGAGCAGTACTTC; CDR3 protein: CASSELNEQYF